The 21 T cell receptor beta chains below come from one sample, sequenced in a study of T cell responses to AZD1222 COVID-19 vaccine. Profiled with immunoSEQ multiplex PCR; TCRdb holds only in-frame clones, not every one. The sample yields 200,000 or so clones, 85% to 95% seen once. The sequencing here drew on peripheral blood, taken on day 0 of MenACWY control vaccination. Receptors originate from an adult in good health.

V and J are TRBV7-8 and TRBJ1-3; no reliable D call. V was shortened by 4 bases and J by 0 bases, with 13 bases between the two germline ends. Looked up from germline, CDR1 is SGHVS and CDR2 is FQNEAQ. There are 16 residues in the CDR3. The CDR3 DNA reads as TGTGCCAGCAGCTCGATTCTGGGGTTCTCTGGAAACACCATATATTTT. As protein: CASSSILGFSGNTIYF.

This clone was seen a single time. This chain links TRBV11-1 with TRBJ2-7, with D possibly TRBD1 on 6 matching bases. The V gene's germline CDR1 is SGHAT and CDR2 FQDESV (reference sequence). The CDR3 extends over 13 amino acids. V was trimmed by 1 base and J by 6 bases, leaving 10 bases between them. CDR3 DNA: TGTGCCAGCAGCTTAGATGGGGGCGGCGAGCAGTACTTC. As protein: CASSLDGGGEQYF.

The table lists this clone with a count of one. The chain combines TRBV30 with TRBJ1-2, with D perhaps matching TRBD1 (5 bases). CDR3 length equals 15 residues. CDR1 GTSNPN and CDR2 SVGIG come from the germline V gene (reference sequence). The V gene lost 3 bases and the J gene lost 2 bases, with 16 bases spanning the gap. CDR3 sequence: CAWRLSQGVNYGYTF. Written as DNA, the CDR3 is TGTGCCTGGAGATTAAGTCAGGGTGTAAACTATGGCTACACCTTC.

The chain is built from TRBV28 and TRBJ2-3; 9 bases match TRBD2. This CDR3 has 16 amino acids. Germline values: CDR1 MDHEN, CDR2 SYDVKM. With 5 bases clipped from V and 2 bases from J, the junction kept 8 bases outside the gene matches. CDR3 amino acids: CASSTLAGSSTDTQYF. In DNA, the CDR3 is TGTGCCAGCAGTACCCTAGCGGGGTCCTCCACAGATACGCAGTATTTT.

The chain links TRBV7-2 to TRBJ2-5; 8 bases align to TRBD1. The CDR3 contains 16 residues. Germline V gene lookup returns CDR1 SGHTA and CDR2 FQGNSA. V was clipped by 1 base and J by 4 bases; unmatched bases: 8. The CDR3 DNA is TGTGCCAGCAGCTTAGACGGCGGCAGGGGGCGAGAGACCCAGTACTTC. Its translation: CASSLDGGRGRETQYF.

This clone was counted a single time. Other DNA sequences in the same sample also yield this CDR3. V gene TRBV19 combines with J gene TRBJ1-6; 8 bases are a match to TRBD1. Looked up from germline, CDR1 is LNHDA and CDR2 is SQIVND (reference sequence). The ends lost 6 bases at V and 5 bases at J; junction bases unmatched: 3. CDR3 length equals 14 residues. The CDR3 sequence: CASRGQGDNSPLHF. CDR3 DNA sequence: TGTGCCAGTAGAGGACAGGGAGATAATTCACCCCTCCACTTT.

The J gene is TRBJ1-1, the V gene TRBV4-3; D remains ambiguous. V lost 1 base to trimming and J lost 1 base, with 10 bases between them. This CDR3 has 15 amino acids. The germline V gene has CDR1 LGHNA and CDR2 YSLEER. The CDR3 DNA reads as TGCGCCAGCAGCCAAGGAAGGACGGAGAACACTGAAGCTTTCTTT. Its protein product is CASSQGRTENTEAFF.

This clone showed up just once. The gene calls are TRBV4-3 and TRBJ2-1; 7 positions match TRBD2. Unmatched junction bases numbered 7, after V lost 2 bases and J lost 0 bases. From germline, CDR1 is LGHNA and CDR2 YSLEER. This CDR3 region has 17 residues. The CDR3 reads CASSQSLAVSSYNEQFF. CDR3 nucleotide sequence: TGCGCCAGCAGCCAATCCCTAGCGGTGAGCTCCTACAATGAGCAGTTCTTC.

This clone occurred a few times. This chain uses TRBV28 with TRBJ2-5; perhaps TRBD1 as D (5 bases). This CDR3 comprises 15 residues. From germline, CDR1 is MDHEN and CDR2 SYDVKM. Trimming removed 4 bases at V and 3 bases at J, with 15 bases between. The CDR3 loop reads CASSSTGLREETQYF. CDR3 DNA: TGTGCCAGCAGTTCCACGGGTCTCAGGGAAGAGACCCAGTACTTC.

The V call is TRBV11-2, the J call TRBJ2-5; 9 nucleotides line up with TRBD1. The CDR3 extends over 13 amino acids. V was pared by 6 bases and J by 4 bases, with 3 bases of the junction left unmatched. The V gene's germline CDR1 is SGHAT and CDR2 FQNNGV. The CDR3 DNA sequence: TGTGCCAGCAGTCAGGACAGGGGAGAGACCCAGTACTTC. It is translated as CASSQDRGETQYF.

V and J are TRBV4-1 and TRBJ1-3; D is unclear. The CDR3 consists of 16 residues. Per the germline V gene, CDR1 is MGHRA and CDR2 is YSYEKL. V shed 2 bases and J shed 0 bases, with 11 bases lying between them. The CDR3 is CASSQPTSRSGNTIYF. The CDR3 DNA is TGCGCCAGCAGCCAACCCACGAGCCGCTCTGGAAACACCATATATTTT.

The chain combines TRBV30 with TRBJ1-1; D is uncertain. The V gene's germline CDR1 is GTSNPN and CDR2 SVGIG (reference sequence). V was cut by 0 bases and J by 4 bases, with 15 bases left in between. This CDR3 has 15 residues. CDR3 residues: CAWSVNLLEGTEAFF. As DNA, the CDR3 is TGTGCCTGGAGTGTAAATCTCTTGGAGGGCACTGAAGCTTTCTTT.

The V call is TRBV5-5, the J call TRBJ1-4, with no clear D. The CDR3 length is 14 residues. V dropped 3 bases and J dropped 7 bases, with 13 bases sitting between them. The germline V gene has CDR1 SGHKS and CDR2 YYEKEE (reference sequence). CDR3 region: CASSYSVATEKLFF. CDR3 sequence (DNA): TGTGCCAGCAGCTACTCGGTCGCGACTGAAAAACTGTTTTTT.

This rearrangement joins TRBV6-5 to TRBJ1-2, with a tentative D call TRBD1 (6 bases). Between the trimmed V and J ends, which lost 2 bases and 3 bases, there was a span of 16 bases. Germline lookup yields CDR1 MNHEY and CDR2 SVGAGI. This CDR3 contains 16 residues. Here the CDR3 reads CASSYDEGGYDYGYTF. CDR3 DNA: TGTGCCAGCAGTTACGACGAGGGGGGCTACGACTATGGCTACACCTTC.

V and J are TRBV28 and TRBJ1-2; D remains unclear. V lost 6 bases and J lost 8, with 10 bases in between. The CDR3 consists of 11 residues. Germline CDR1 reads MDHEN; CDR2 reads SYDVKM. The CDR3 nucleotides read TGTGCCAGCAGCATAGGACGGGGCTACACCTTC. Protein sequence: CASSIGRGYTF.

The chain is built from TRBV19 and TRBJ1-2; D is unresolved. V was trimmed by 5 bases and J by 2 bases, leaving 6 bases between them. The germline V gene encodes CDR1 LNHDA and CDR2 SQIVND (reference sequence). The CDR3 covers 12 residues. CDR3 sequence reads: CASSPANYGYTF. The DNA for the CDR3 is TGTGCCAGTAGTCCGGCGAACTATGGCTACACCTTC.

This CDR3 is CASSSTGTVRTEAFF. The CDR3 DNA reads as TGTGCCAGCAGCTCCACCGGGACAGTTCGCACTGAAGCTTTCTTT. The J gene is TRBJ1-1, the V gene TRBV28, with 7 bases lining up with TRBD1. V was pared by 6 bases and J by 4 bases, with 11 bases of the junction left unmatched. The CDR3 loop spans 15 amino acids. Germline CDR1 MDHEN, CDR2 SYDVKM.

The genes are TRBV7-2 and TRBJ1-1; 7 bases fit TRBD1. V trimming: 4 bases; J trimming: 6 bases; junction bases outside the gene matches: 8. The CDR3 has 14 amino acids. Germline V gene sequence: CDR1 SGHTA, CDR2 FQGNSA. As DNA, the CDR3 is TGTGCCAGCAGCTCTACGACAGGGACGGCTGAAGCTTTCTTT. Translated, it gives CASSSTTGTAEAFF.

The chain joins TRBV7-6 to TRBJ1-2; D gene unclear. Germline CDR1 is SGHVS and CDR2 is FNYEAQ. V gave up 3 bases and J gave up 8 bases, with 16 bases separating them. The CDR3 has 14 residues. This CDR3 reads CASSLDGGVGGYTF. CDR3 coding DNA: TGTGCCAGCAGCTTGGACGGTGGGGTGGGCGGCTACACCTTC.

This sequence joins TRBV14 and TRBJ1-2; D possibly corresponds to TRBD1 (5 bases). Trimming removed 3 bases from V and 6 bases from J, with 14 bases in between. Germline V gene data show CDR1 as SGHDN and CDR2 as FVKESK. This CDR3 is 14 amino acids long. DNA of the CDR3: TGTGCCAGCAGCCAGGTCGCAGGGACCGATGGCTACACCTTC. This translates into CASSQVAGTDGYTF.

This clone showed up just a few times. Written as DNA, the CDR3 is TGTGCCAGCAGTACAGGACCTGGAAACACCATATATTTT. Translation: CASSTGPGNTIYF. The gene calls are TRBV9 and TRBJ1-3; TRBD1 is a possible D gene (5 bases). The germline CDR1 and CDR2 sequences are SGDLS and YYNGEE. Trimming cost V 5 bases and J 2 bases, with 8 bases left between them. The CDR3 is 13 residues long.